The rows below give T cell receptor beta chains drawn from one sample of a study of T cells after yellow fever vaccination. TCRdb redid the calling of the 5' RACE reads with MiXCR, one entry per CDR3 protein. The sample holds around 250,000 distinct CDR3 sequences, 6.9% seen once. Sequenced material: CD4+ T cells sorted from PBMCs, taken 15 days after the yellow fever booster vaccination. Source of these receptors: a man aged 25 to 40 who received the YFV17D yellow fever vaccine. Both conserved end residues are part of each CDR3. Fields, in order: clone size, V gene, J gene, D gene, CDR3 protein, CDR3 DNA. The D gene is left open where the match is weak. Some rows mark clone size as missing; the rest say once, few, many or name a class of expanded clone.

-,TRBV20-1,TRBJ1-3,-,CSARVWQADTIYF,TGCAGTGCTAGAGTATGGCAGGCGGACACCATATATTTT
few,TRBV5-5,TRBJ2-1,TRBD2,CASSLEATSGRNEQFF,TGTGCCAGCAGCTTGGAGGCGACTAGCGGGAGGAATGAGCAGTTCTTC
-,TRBV20-1,TRBJ2-7,-,CSAASGGASYEQYF,TGCAGTGCGGCTTCCGGAGGGGCATCCTACGAGCAGTACTTC
few,TRBV5-1,TRBJ1-5,TRBD1,CASSLGGGGSQPQHF,TGCGCCAGCAGCTTGGGTGGAGGGGGCAGTCAGCCCCAGCATTTT
few,TRBV6-1,TRBJ2-1,TRBD2,CASTSPGGGNNEQFF,TGTGCCAGCACCTCTCCGGGGGGGGGAAACAATGAGCAGTTCTTC
many,TRBV7-2,TRBJ2-2,-,CASSRRKGDTGELFF,TGTGCCAGCAGCAGGCGCAAGGGTGACACCGGGGAGCTGTTTTTT
many,TRBV7-2,TRBJ2-2,-,CASSLAGSTGELFF,TGTGCCAGCAGCTTAGCGGGGAGCACCGGGGAGCTGTTTTTT
-,TRBV5-1,TRBJ1-1,-,CASSTGQNVYTEAFF,TGCGCCAGCAGCACCGGACAGAATGTTTACACTGAAGCTTTCTTT
-,TRBV29-1,TRBJ2-1,TRBD2,CSVAGRASDEQFF,TGCAGCGTTGCTGGGAGGGCCAGCGATGAGCAGTTCTTC
-,TRBV5-4,TRBJ2-1,-,CASSLAAGWPNNEQFF,TGTGCCAGCAGCTTAGCCGCGGGATGGCCAAACAATGAGCAGTTCTTC
few,TRBV2,TRBJ2-7,TRBD2,CASSVRGGFEQYF,TGTGCCAGCAGTGTACGGGGAGGGTTCGAGCAGTACTTC
-,TRBV20-1,TRBJ2-7,-,CSAGSSIYEQYF,TGCAGTGCGGGTAGCTCAATCTACGAGCAGTACTTC
-,TRBV5-4,TRBJ1-1,-,CASSSSLGGGTMNTEAFF,TGTGCCAGCAGCTCCTCCCTTGGAGGCGGAACAATGAACACTGAAGCTTTCTTT
many,TRBV20-1,TRBJ1-4,TRBD1,CSAWTGGGEKLFF,TGCAGTGCCTGGACAGGGGGAGGTGAAAAACTGTTTTTT
-,TRBV5-4,TRBJ2-1,-,CASTMVVAEVAEQFF,TGTGCCAGCACAATGGTGGTAGCGGAGGTAGCAGAGCAGTTCTTC
few,TRBV7-2,TRBJ2-1,TRBD2,CASSALAAIYNEQFF,TGTGCCAGCAGCGCGCTAGCGGCTATCTACAATGAGCAGTTCTTC
few,TRBV20-1,TRBJ1-5,TRBD1,CSARPQGRGYSNQPQHF,TGCAGTGCTAGACCACAGGGGAGGGGATATAGCAATCAGCCCCAGCATTTT
-,TRBV5-1,TRBJ2-5,TRBD2,CASRGTSQETQYF,TGCGCCAGCAGGGGGACTAGCCAAGAGACCCAGTACTTC
-,TRBV6-5,TRBJ2-7,TRBD2,CASSYSGGEGYEQYF,TGTGCCAGCAGTTACTCTGGCGGGGAGGGTTACGAGCAGTACTTC
few,TRBV4-3,TRBJ1-2,-,CASSQGLLKGYTF,TGCGCCAGCAGCCAAGGACTCCTGAAGGGCTACACCTTC
-,TRBV20-1,TRBJ2-7,-,CSASASAYYEQYF,TGCAGTGCTTCGGCTAGCGCTTACTACGAGCAGTACTTC
few,TRBV7-2,TRBJ2-7,TRBD2,CASSLAPSSGIYEQYF,TGTGCCAGCAGCTTAGCGCCGTCTAGCGGGATCTACGAGCAGTACTTC
-,TRBV4-3,TRBJ2-7,-,CASSHATGLHSYEQYF,TGCGCCAGCAGCCACGCAACGGGACTCCATTCCTACGAGCAGTACTTC
-,TRBV12-3/TRBV12-4,TRBJ1-1,-,CASSPGTRWNTEAFF,TGTGCCAGCAGTCCTGGGACAAGGTGGAACACTGAAGCTTTCTTT
-,TRBV10-3,TRBJ2-1,-,CAISVEGEILGEQFF,TGTGCCATCAGTGTGGAGGGAGAGATTCTAGGTGAGCAGTTCTTC
many,TRBV15,TRBJ1-3,TRBD1,CATSTGGPGNTIYF,TGTGCCACCTCCACAGGGGGGCCTGGAAACACCATATATTTT
-,TRBV7-2,TRBJ2-7,-,CASSLLHGGQGEQYF,TGTGCCAGCAGCCTCCTCCACGGAGGGCAGGGCGAGCAGTACTTC
many,TRBV20-1,TRBJ1-4,TRBD1,CSAGQGSNEKLFF,TGCAGTGCTGGACAGGGCTCCAATGAAAAACTGTTTTTT
many,TRBV7-2,TRBJ1-2,-,CASSPDSAYGYTF,TGTGCCAGCAGCCCGGACAGCGCCTATGGCTACACCTTC
many,TRBV12-3/TRBV12-4,TRBJ2-2,-,CASSLMGAPDTGELFF,TGTGCCAGCAGTTTAATGGGGGCGCCGGACACCGGGGAGCTGTTTTTT
many,TRBV5-1,TRBJ2-2,TRBD1,CASSVGTGHTGELFF,TGCGCCAGCAGCGTCGGGACAGGCCACACCGGGGAGCTGTTTTTT
-,TRBV12-3/TRBV12-4,TRBJ1-2,-,CASSPSGNYGYTF,TGTGCCAGCAGCCCTTCGGGGAACTATGGCTACACCTTC
-,TRBV20-1,TRBJ2-3,TRBD1,CSARVYTGDWADTQYF,TGCAGTGCTAGAGTATATACAGGGGATTGGGCAGATACGCAGTATTTT
-,TRBV28,TRBJ2-5,TRBD2,CASLPLGLAGGGTQYF,TGTGCCAGCCTCCCCCTGGGACTAGCGGGAGGGGGGACCCAGTACTTC
-,TRBV6-5,TRBJ2-2,-,CASSYQTGKGSGELFF,TGTGCCAGCAGTTACCAGACTGGCAAAGGGTCCGGGGAGCTGTTTTTT
many,TRBV5-1,TRBJ2-7,TRBD2,CASSLSSGTISYEQYF,TGCGCCAGCAGCCTGTCTAGCGGCACAATCTCCTACGAGCAGTACTTC
many,TRBV20-1,TRBJ2-1,TRBD2,CSASSSGTSGYNEQFF,TGCAGTGCTAGTTCGTCCGGGACTAGCGGTTACAATGAGCAGTTCTTC
-,TRBV18,TRBJ2-4,TRBD1,CASSPLPGQGELNIQYF,TGTGCCAGCTCACCACTTCCGGGACAGGGCGAATTAAACATTCAGTACTTC
-,TRBV7-7,TRBJ2-1,TRBD2,CASSLFPSGYNEQFF,TGTGCTAGCAGCTTATTCCCTAGCGGGTACAATGAGCAGTTCTTC
few,TRBV28,TRBJ2-5,-,CASSSLQGVETQYF,TGTGCCAGCAGTTCACTCCAGGGTGTGGAGACCCAGTACTTC
-,TRBV7-6,TRBJ2-1,TRBD1,CASSLEDRGNEQFF,TGTGCCAGCAGCTTAGAGGACAGGGGGAATGAGCAGTTCTTC
many,TRBV18,TRBJ1-4,-,CASSPFRPIGEKLFF,TGTGCCAGCTCACCTTTCAGGCCGATTGGTGAAAAACTGTTTTTT
few,TRBV29-1,TRBJ2-5,-,CSVGGLGETQYF,TGCAGCGTTGGAGGTTTAGGAGAGACCCAGTACTTC
-,TRBV7-9,TRBJ2-1,-,CASRPVSRYNEQFF,TGTGCCAGCAGGCCTGTTAGTCGATACAATGAGCAGTTCTTC
-,TRBV20-1,TRBJ2-1,-,CSAWTAGDRYNEQFF,TGCAGTGCCTGGACGGCGGGAGACAGGTACAATGAGCAGTTCTTC
-,TRBV11-2,TRBJ2-7,TRBD2,CASSLETRREVTYEQYF,TGTGCCAGCAGCTTAGAGACGCGGCGGGAGGTGACGTACGAGCAGTACTTC
many,TRBV18,TRBJ2-2,TRBD2,CASSPLLAGNTGELFF,TGTGCCAGCTCACCACTCCTAGCGGGAAACACCGGGGAGCTGTTTTTT
few,TRBV7-8,TRBJ1-5,TRBD1,CASSLAPTGGRQPQHF,TGTGCCAGCAGCTTAGCCCCGACAGGGGGCCGACAGCCCCAGCATTTT
few,TRBV18,TRBJ2-7,TRBD2,CASSRMSGLAYEQYF,TGTGCCAGCTCACGGATGTCGGGACTAGCCTACGAGCAGTACTTC
few,TRBV5-1,TRBJ2-5,TRBD2,CASSQTRTSSGETQYF,TGCGCCAGCAGCCAAACCAGGACTAGTTCCGGGGAGACCCAGTACTTC
many,TRBV9,TRBJ2-2,-,CASSPWGSQNTGELFF,TGTGCCAGCAGCCCATGGGGCTCTCAGAACACCGGGGAGCTGTTTTTT
-,TRBV4-3,TRBJ2-1,-,CASSQVGGGNEQFF,TGCGCCAGCAGCCAAGTCGGAGGAGGCAATGAGCAGTTCTTC
many,TRBV20-1,TRBJ2-5,-,CSASVGFQETQYF,TGCAGTGCTAGTGTGGGGTTCCAAGAGACCCAGTACTTC
-,TRBV5-1,TRBJ2-3,TRBD2,CASSATLAGGADTQYF,TGCGCCAGCAGCGCCACCCTAGCGGGAGGTGCAGATACGCAGTATTTT
few,TRBV5-1,TRBJ2-2,-,CASASRTGELFF,TGCGCCAGCGCCTCACGGACCGGGGAGCTGTTTTTT